This T cell receptor beta chain is drawn from a study of OX40 agonist ivuxolimab in advanced cancers. Study-wide results and caveats: The work left the antigen specificity of expanded peripheral T cells undetermined.

Clones were sequenced by immunoSEQ multiplex PCR, and TCRdb holds only the in-frame ones, with some missing. The data contain 55,000 to 80,000 clones, about four fifths of them singletons. Details on this clone: Antigen specificity is unknown.

The CDR3 contains 15 residues. The junction had 6 bases not matched to a gene; V was cut back by 4 bases and J by 8 bases. Per germline, CDR1 LGHNA and CDR2 YNFKEQ. The chain joins TRBV4-2 to TRBJ2-1; TRBD1 matches 12 bases. The TCR originated in an adult with an advanced solid tumor such as melanoma, head and neck, liver or kidney cancer. The source was CD4+ or CD8+ T cells sorted from blood, collected in a trial of the OX40 agonist ivuxolimab. The CDR3 DNA reads as TGTGCCAGCAGCCGGGGGGACAGGGGGCAGGATGAGCAGTTCTTC. It yields the protein CASSRGDRGQDEQFF.